This entry describes one T cell receptor beta chain. The junction does not match germline at one end; this may be a read error. This specimen belongs to a study of tumor-infiltrating lymphocytes in primary liver carcinoma. Bulk tissue was left unsorted, and RNA and DNA were co-extracted from 20-30 mg of it. The authors made TCR beta cDNA from 500 ng total RNA with a constant-region primer. Slightly modified ARM-PCR served as the procedure for the TCR beta libraries. These libraries came from three rounds of nested multiplex PCR. One entry per CDR3 protein results from TCRdb running MiXCR on the multiplex PCR reads. Of roughly 100,000 distinct CDR3 sequences detected, roughly 85% appear once; the ten largest clones hold more than 15%. The sequence came from a man aged 35 to 55 with primary liver carcinoma and hepatitis B virus infection. Sequencing input: liver tumor tissue from sampling region 3. As to subset: tumor region T3, left-lateral pole.

CDR3 loop: CVWSQYRGHGRIAENIQYF. The CDR3 DNA reads as TGTGTTTGGAGCCAATACAGGGGGCACGGGAGGATAGCCGAAAACATTCAGTACTTC. This chain uses TRBV30 with TRBJ2-4, with 9 bases fitting TRBD1. In germline, CDR1 is GTSNPN, CDR2 SVGIG (reference sequence). There are 19 residues in the CDR3. Filled out from reference TRBV30 and TRBJ2-4, the complete variable domain reads SQTIHQWPATLVQPVGSPLSLECTVEGTSNPNLYWYRQAAGRGLQLLFYSVGIGQISSEVPQNLSASRPQDRQFILSSKKLLLSDSGFYLCVWSQYRGHGRIAENIQYFGAGTRLSVL.